The present entry profiles one T cell receptor beta chain with its context. The Seattle patients joined while their infection was active and were tracked longitudinally afterward. This sample stems from a study of blood T cell repertoires in COVID-19. Whole-study context: From the United States, Italy and Spain came samples of acute and convalescent COVID-19.

TCRdb's copy holds only in-frame clones and misses some; the assay was immunoSEQ multiplex PCR. Counted here are 150,000 to 200,000 clones, roughly 89% occurring once; the ten biggest clones make up approximately 10%. The clonotype originates from a woman aged 70-85 years with COVID-19, enrolled during active disease. The sample consisted of peripheral blood.

DNA for the CDR3: TGTGCCAGCAGTTTATCCCTCGGGGGCGAGCAGTACTTC. It codes for CASSLSLGGEQYF. This chain joins TRBV12-3 or TRBV12-4 and TRBJ2-7; a possible D gene is TRBD2 (6 bases). The CDR3 loop spans 13 amino acids. V was cut by 2 bases and J by 6 bases, with 11 bases left in between.